These T cell receptor beta chains were read from a single sample in a study of T-cell memory formation after mild COVID-19. A single record per CDR3 protein comes from TCRdb applying MiXCR to the 5' RACE reads. The sample consists of roughly 35,000 distinct CDR3 sequences, 7.7% of them appearing once. Sequenced material: PBMCs or a T cell subset sorted from them (not recorded which). The receptors derive from a man aged 18 to 30 who had mild COVID-19 (a few samples of this study predate the infection). Cell type and time point are not known. The CDR3 runs from the conserved cysteine through the conserved F or W. The order of the fields is clone size, V gene, D gene, J gene, CDR3 DNA, CDR3 protein. A D gene is named only where the DNA matches it firmly. The listing skips clone size in some rows; elsewhere it reads once, few, many or a size class.

abundance: few
v_gene: TRBV2
d_gene: .
j_gene: TRBJ1-5
CDR3nt: TGTGCCAGCAGTGAACCGTCGGACCAGCCCCAGCATTTT
CDR3aa: CASSEPSDQPQHF

abundance: .
v_gene: TRBV28
d_gene: .
j_gene: TRBJ1-1
CDR3nt: TGTGCCAGCAGTAACTATGGAAGGGACACTGAAGCTTTCTTT
CDR3aa: CASSNYGRDTEAFF

abundance: many
v_gene: TRBV6-5
d_gene: .
j_gene: TRBJ2-6
CDR3nt: TGTGCCAGCAGTTACTCCTTAAAGCCCAACTCTGGGGCCAACGTCCTGACTTTC
CDR3aa: CASSYSLKPNSGANVLTF

abundance: many
v_gene: TRBV9
d_gene: .
j_gene: TRBJ2-3
CDR3nt: TGTGCCAGCAGCGCCGGGACTCCCACAGATACGCAGTATTTT
CDR3aa: CASSAGTPTDTQYF

abundance: many
v_gene: TRBV6-5
d_gene: .
j_gene: TRBJ1-1
CDR3nt: TGTGCCAGCAGTTACTCTTCGGTATCAATCACTGAAGCTTTCTTT
CDR3aa: CASSYSSVSITEAFF

abundance: many
v_gene: TRBV7-2
d_gene: .
j_gene: TRBJ2-5
CDR3nt: TGTGCCAGCTCCCCGGCTCGGTCTTCCGAGACCCAGTACTTC
CDR3aa: CASSPARSSETQYF

abundance: few
v_gene: TRBV3-1
d_gene: TRBD2
j_gene: TRBJ2-1
CDR3nt: TGTGCCAGCAGCCAAGGGGTCGGGGGGGCCGCTGAGCAGTTCTTC
CDR3aa: CASSQGVGGAAEQFF

abundance: many
v_gene: TRBV5-1
d_gene: .
j_gene: TRBJ1-2
CDR3nt: TGCGCCAGCAGCTCAAGACGGAGCCCCCTTCGTAGCTATGGCTACACCTTC
CDR3aa: CASSSRRSPLRSYGYTF

abundance: many
v_gene: TRBV7-8
d_gene: .
j_gene: TRBJ1-6
CDR3nt: TGTGCCAGCAGACCCGTCCCGAGCTCCTATAATTCACCCCTCCACTTT
CDR3aa: CASRPVPSSYNSPLHF

abundance: many
v_gene: TRBV6-1
d_gene: .
j_gene: TRBJ2-1
CDR3nt: TGTGCCAGCAGGGAGCAGCTGGCTACCGGGAATGAGCAGTTCTTC
CDR3aa: CASREQLATGNEQFF

abundance: .
v_gene: TRBV9
d_gene: .
j_gene: TRBJ2-7
CDR3nt: TGTGCCAGCGGTCCAGGCGGAAGCTACGAGCAGTACTTC
CDR3aa: CASGPGGSYEQYF

abundance: many
v_gene: TRBV5-1
d_gene: TRBD1
j_gene: TRBJ2-3
CDR3nt: TGCGCCAGCAGCTTGATGGGACAGGTAACAGATACGCAGTATTTT
CDR3aa: CASSLMGQVTDTQYF

abundance: .
v_gene: TRBV4-1
d_gene: .
j_gene: TRBJ2-3
CDR3nt: TGCGCCAGCTCTTGGGGGGGCGGGAGAACAGATACGCAGTATTTT
CDR3aa: CASSWGGGRTDTQYF

abundance: many
v_gene: TRBV5-1
d_gene: TRBD1
j_gene: TRBJ2-5
CDR3nt: TGCGCCAGCAGCTTTTCAACAGGGGCTAGAGAGACCCAGTACTTC
CDR3aa: CASSFSTGARETQYF

abundance: many
v_gene: TRBV4-2
d_gene: TRBD2
j_gene: TRBJ2-3
CDR3nt: TGTGCCAGCAGCCAAGATGTTGTGGGACTAGGTATTCAAGATACGCAGTATTTT
CDR3aa: CASSQDVVGLGIQDTQYF

abundance: many
v_gene: TRBV7-2
d_gene: TRBD1
j_gene: TRBJ1-1
CDR3nt: TGTGCCAGCAGCCCTACTCCGGGACAGCCTGAAGCTTTCTTT
CDR3aa: CASSPTPGQPEAFF

abundance: many
v_gene: TRBV4-2
d_gene: TRBD2
j_gene: TRBJ2-5
CDR3nt: TGTGCCAGCAGCCCCTTGAAGGCGGGACTAGATCTAGCAGAGACCCAGTACTTC
CDR3aa: CASSPLKAGLDLAETQYF